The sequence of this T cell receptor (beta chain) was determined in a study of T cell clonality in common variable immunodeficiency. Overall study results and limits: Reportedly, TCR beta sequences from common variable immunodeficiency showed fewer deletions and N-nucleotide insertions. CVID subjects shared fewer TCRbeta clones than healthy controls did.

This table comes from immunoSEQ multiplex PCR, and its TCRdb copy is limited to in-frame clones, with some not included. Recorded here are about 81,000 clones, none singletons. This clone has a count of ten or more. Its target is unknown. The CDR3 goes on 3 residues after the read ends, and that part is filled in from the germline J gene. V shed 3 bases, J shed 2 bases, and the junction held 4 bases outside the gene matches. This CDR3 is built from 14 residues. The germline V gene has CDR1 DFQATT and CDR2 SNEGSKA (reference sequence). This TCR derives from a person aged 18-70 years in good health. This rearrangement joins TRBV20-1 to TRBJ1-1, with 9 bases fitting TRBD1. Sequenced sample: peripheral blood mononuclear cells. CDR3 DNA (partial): TGCAGTGCTAGTCGGGACAGGGTCAACACTGAA. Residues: CSASRDRVNTE. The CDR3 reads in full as CSASRDRVNTEAFF.